This T cell receptor beta chain stems from a study of memory CD8 T cells in hepatitis C reinfection. Across the whole study: Chronic HCV followed reinfection in a couple of donors who cleared primary infection. HCV reinfection meant a positive HCV RNA test after two negative tests at least 60 days apart. Samples late or after reinfection came 12 to 24 weeks post-detection.

CDR1 and CDR2 from the germline V gene are MGHRA and YSYEKL. J lost 7 bases, V lost 1 base, and 6 bases had no gene match. The CDR3 runs to 16 residues. Clones were sequenced by immunoSEQ multiplex PCR, and TCRdb holds only the in-frame ones, with some missing. The table shows approximately 46,000 clones, with approximately 89% occurring only once. Documented time point: late/post reinfection, 12 to 24 weeks after detection. No in vitro expansion preceded TCR sequencing of the sorted cells. Notes on this clone: Its antigen is unknown.

Overall study findings and caveats: Conclusions on public clonotypes and secondary clearance were not definitive with a handful of donors.

This receptor was identified in a man in his late teens or twenties with hepatitis C virus infection. The gene calls are TRBV4-1 and TRBJ2-2, with TRBD1 matching over 10 bases. The sample taken for sequencing was naive CD8+ T cells sorted from blood. In nucleotides, the CDR3 is TGCGCCAGCAGCCAAGGAGGACAGGGGGGGGACGGGGAGCTGTTTTTT. Its protein product is CASSQGGQGGDGELFF.